Following are 19 T cell receptor beta chains from one sample sequenced in a study of T cells in Graves' hyperthyroidism and ophthalmopathy. Amplification targeted TCR beta CDR3 regions from RNA transcripts. The HTBI primer set served for first-round RT-PCR of the TCR CDR3. TCRdb called the multiplex PCR reads again in MiXCR, with one record for every CDR3 protein. The table includes about 96,000 distinct CDR3 sequences, around 50% detected once. Sequencing was done on a sample of blood. All receptors derive from a woman aged 40 to 55 with Graves' hyperthyroidism.

This clonotype came up many times. CDR3 region: CASSSGGGGLSYEQYF. CDR3 DNA: TGCGCCAGCAGCTCCGGGGGCGGCGGGCTCTCCTACGAGCAGTACTTC. This chain links TRBV5-1 with TRBJ2-7; D is tentatively TRBD1 or TRBD2 (6 bases each). Trimming took 3 bases from V and 0 from J, leaving 16 bases between them. Germline V lookup: CDR1 SGHRS, CDR2 YFSETQ. This CDR3 has 16 residues.

Remarks on this clonotype: This may be a read error: a much more frequent sequence differs by one nucleotide. V usage is TRBV20-1 and J usage is TRBJ2-7; D ambiguous. The CDR3 is 14 amino acids. The V end was cut by 1 base, the J end by 0 bases, with 10 bases between. The germline gives CDR1 DFQATT, CDR2 SNEGSKA (reference sequence). The CDR3 DNA follows: TGCAGTGCTAGAGTCCTCAGACACTCCTACGAGCAGTACTTC. Translating it yields CSARVLRHSYEQYF.

This chain links TRBV2 with TRBJ1-2; unclear D gene. Germline-derived CDR1 and CDR2 are SNHLY and FYNNEI. The CDR3 has 11 residues. The V gene lost 6 bases and the J gene lost 5 bases, with 7 bases spanning the gap. The CDR3 DNA reads as TGTGCCAGCAGATTAGGGTATGGCTACACCTTC. Translated, it gives CASRLGYGYTF.

In regard to this clonotype: A much larger clone sits a single nucleotide away, making a read error possible. Because the CDR3 is missing its conserved closing phenylalanine or tryptophan, this is likely a read error. The V gene is TRBV2, the J gene TRBJ2-7, with 11 nucleotides matching TRBD1. The V gene's germline CDR1 is SNHLY and CDR2 FYNNEI. The CDR3 is made up of 11 amino acids. The ends lost 8 bases at V and 6 bases at J; junction bases unmatched: 0. The CDR3 protein is CASGTGGEQYL. The CDR3 nucleotides are TGTGCCAGCGGGACAGGGGGCGAGCAGTACCTC.

The V gene is TRBV7-2, the J gene TRBJ1-5; TRBD1 aligns across 8 bases. The CDR3 runs 14 residues. V was clipped by 6 bases and J by 6 bases; unmatched bases: 7. Germline values: CDR1 SGHTA, CDR2 FQGNSA. Written as DNA, the CDR3 is TGTGCCAGCAGTGCCAGGGGGCCAAGTCAGCCCCAGCATTTT. Translation: CASSARGPSQPQHF. Using reference TRBV7-2 and TRBJ1-5 for the parts outside the CDR3, the full variable domain is GAGVSQSPSNKVTEKGKDVELRCDPISGHTALYWYRQSLGQGLEFLIYFQGNSAPDKSGLPSDRFSAERTGGSVSTLTIQRTQQEDSAVYLCASSARGPSQPQHFGDGTRLSIL.

This clonotype has ten or more counts. V and J are TRBV4-3 and TRBJ2-5; 16 nucleotides align to TRBD2. Germline V gene sequence: CDR1 LGHNA, CDR2 YSLEER. J was trimmed by 4 bases and V by 4 bases; bases with no gene match: 9. The CDR3 covers 18 residues. The CDR3 region has the DNA TGCGCCAGCAGCCGAGGGGTGGGACTAGCGGGAGGGGGAGAGACCCAGTACTTC. Amino acids: CASSRGVGLAGGGETQYF.

J is TRBJ2-5 and V is TRBV29-1; 9 bases match TRBD1. The germline V gene encodes CDR1 SQVTM and CDR2 ANQGSEA. CDR3 length: 13 residues. The ends lost 7 bases at V and 4 bases at J; junction bases unmatched: 7. CDR3: CSAGTGNSETQYF. In DNA form, the CDR3 reads TGCAGCGCCGGGACAGGGAACTCAGAGACCCAGTACTTC. Using reference TRBV29-1 and TRBJ2-5 for the parts outside the CDR3, the full variable domain is SAVISQKPSRDICQRGTSLTIQCQVDSQVTMMFWYRQQPGQSLTLIATANQGSEATYESGFVIDKFPISRPNLTFSTLTVSNMSPEDSSIYLCSAGTGNSETQYFGPGTRLLVL.

Within the sample, this clonotype is medium-sized. This chain links TRBV12-3 or TRBV12-4 with TRBJ1-6; TRBD1 might be the D (6 bases). This CDR3 comprises 14 residues. V dropped 1 base and J dropped 7 bases, with 8 bases sitting between them. The CDR3 region is CASSLVQGNSPLHF. The CDR3 DNA follows: TGTGCCAGCAGTTTAGTGCAGGGGAATTCACCCCTCCACTTT.

The chain links TRBV10-1 to TRBJ1-2, with 9 bases matching TRBD1. This CDR3 has 16 amino acids. The V and J ends lost 2 bases and 3 bases, in that order; junction bases with no gene match: 7. Germline assignment: CDR1 WNHNN and CDR2 SYGVQD (reference sequence). CDR3 coding DNA: TGCGCCAGCAGTGAGATAAACAGGGGGCAGCACTATGGCTACACCTTC. The encoded protein is CASSEINRGQHYGYTF.

The CDR3 DNA follows: TGTGCCAGTAGTATTGAAGGGTACAATCAGCCCCAGCATTTT. Protein: CASSIEGYNQPQHF. The chain carries TRBV19 and TRBJ1-5; D remains unclear. V was trimmed by 3 bases and J by 3 bases, leaving 9 bases between them. Germline CDR1 reads LNHDA; CDR2 reads SQIVND (reference sequence). There are 14 residues in the CDR3. The full variable domain, completed using reference TRBV19 and TRBJ1-5, is DGGITQSPKYLFRKEGQNVTLSCEQNLNHDAMYWYRQDPGQGLRLIYYSQIVNDFQKGDIAEGYSVSREKKESFPLTVTSAQKNPTAFYLCASSIEGYNQPQHFGDGTRLSIL.

In its sample, this clonotype was seen a few times. The rearrangement uses TRBV24-1 and TRBJ1-2; D is undetermined. Trimming took 3 bases from V and 7 from J, leaving 14 bases between them. Per the germline V gene, CDR1 is KGHDR and CDR2 is SFDVKD. This CDR3 spans 14 amino acids. The CDR3 nucleotides read TGTGCCACCAGTGATAGAGGTCTGGGAAGTGGCTACACCTTC. Translation gives CATSDRGLGSGYTF.

The gene calls are TRBV6-1 and TRBJ1-6; D is undetermined. The CDR3 covers 14 residues. CDR1 MNHNS and CDR2 SASEGT come from the germline V gene. V lost 4 bases, J lost 11 bases, and 15 bases lay in between. The CDR3 region is CASSVRIGEAPLHF. CDR3 DNA sequence: TGTGCCAGCAGTGTACGGATTGGGGAGGCACCCCTCCACTTT.

The V gene is TRBV7-9, the J gene TRBJ2-6; the match to TRBD1 covers 9 bases. Germline V gene data show CDR1 as SEHNR and CDR2 as FQNEAQ (reference sequence). This CDR3 contains 17 residues. With V trimmed by 1 base and J by 2 bases, 3 bases remained unmatched. CDR3 in amino acids: CASSLGDRVAGANVLTF. The CDR3 DNA sequence: TGTGCCAGCAGCTTAGGGGACAGGGTGGCTGGGGCCAACGTCCTGACTTTC.

Regarding this clonotype: The junction shows a germline mismatch at one end, possibly a read error. The chain couples TRBV2 to TRBJ2-6; no firm D call. Germline V gene lookup returns CDR1 SNHLY and CDR2 FYNNEI. The CDR3 runs to 13 residues. CDR3 loop: CATAESGANVLAF. DNA of the CDR3: TGTGCCACCGCAGAGTCTGGAGCCAACGTCCTGGCTTTC.

There are many counts of this clonotype. The J gene is TRBJ1-5, the V gene TRBV28, with TRBD1 as a possible D gene (5 bases). There are 14 residues in the CDR3. V shed 6 bases and J shed 6 bases, with 15 bases lying between them. Germline V gene sequence: CDR1 MDHEN, CDR2 SYDVKM. CDR3: CASSEAGKGQPQHF. For the CDR3, the DNA is TGTGCCAGCAGCGAAGCAGGGAAGGGTCAGCCCCAGCATTTT. The whole variable domain, remainder taken from reference TRBV28 and TRBJ1-5, is DVKVTQSSRYLVKRTGEKVFLECVQDMDHENMFWYRQDPGLGLRLIYFSYDVKMKEKGDIPEGYSVSREKKERFSLILESASTNQTSMYLCASSEAGKGQPQHFGDGTRLSIL.

This clonotype was seen repeatedly, ten times or more. The chain has TRBV7-9 and TRBJ1-1, with D possibly TRBD1 on 5 matching bases. V was shortened by 5 bases and J by 3 bases, with 22 bases between the two germline ends. This CDR3 region has 17 residues. Per the germline V gene, CDR1 is SEHNR and CDR2 is FQNEAQ (reference sequence). The CDR3 bases are TGTGCCAGCAGCCTAGGACATCCTGCAGGCCCTCACACTGAAGCTTTCTTT. Translating it yields CASSLGHPAGPHTEAFF. The full variable domain, with the rest looked up from reference TRBV7-9 and TRBJ1-1, is DTGVSQNPRHKITKRGQNVTFRCDPISEHNRLYWYRQTLGQGPEFLTYFQNEAQLEKSRLLSDRFSAERPKGSFSTLEIQRTEQGDSAMYLCASSLGHPAGPHTEAFFGQGTRLTVV.

This clonotype was counted many times. V is TRBV20-1 and J is TRBJ1-1, with a weak D call TRBD1 (5 bases). V was trimmed by 6 bases and J by 4 bases, leaving 12 bases between them. Germline CDR1 and CDR2: DFQATT and SNEGSKA (reference sequence). The CDR3 runs to 12 residues. The DNA of the CDR3 is TGCAGTGCCCGCGCGGGGGGCACTGAAGCTTTCTTT. Translating it yields CSARAGGTEAFF.

The chain combines TRBV7-2 with TRBJ1-1, with TRBD1 as a possible D gene (5 bases). The length of the CDR3 is 15 residues. Trimming shortened V by 1 base and J by 7 bases, and 16 bases separated the two germline ends. Germline CDR1 SGHTA, CDR2 FQGNSA. The CDR3 sequence is CASSLDWGSGSEAFF. CDR3 bases: TGTGCCAGCAGCTTAGATTGGGGGAGCGGGAGTGAAGCTTTCTTT.

V is TRBV7-4 and J is TRBJ1-4; 7 bases align to TRBD1. V lost 7 bases, J lost 7 bases, and 3 bases stayed unmatched. Per germline, CDR1 SGHVT and CDR2 SQSDAQ. The CDR3 has 12 residues. The DNA of the CDR3 is TGTGCCAGCAACCAGGGGGGTGAAAAACTGTTTTTT. It yields the protein CASNQGGEKLFF. The variable domain in full, completed from reference TRBV7-4 and TRBJ1-4, reads GAGVSQSPRYKVAKRGRDVALRCDSISGHVTLYWYRQTLGQGSEVLTYSQSDAQRDKSGRPSGRFSAERPERSVSTLKIQRTEQGDSAVYLCASNQGGEKLFFGSGTQLSVL.